This T cell receptor beta chain is from a study of T cells in Graves' hyperthyroidism and ophthalmopathy. General study points: Blood held most thyroid clonotypes expanded above 0.001 frequency. Ophthalmopathy onset followed model prediction by a median approximately 5.9 months.

Ophthalmopathy cases scored 3 or more on the Clinical Activity Score and 4 or more on NOSPECS grade, with duration below 3 months. This clonotype was counted ten times or more. Its cognate antigen is unknown. Regions amplified from RNA transcripts were the TCR beta CDR3 regions. The primer set for the first-round RT-PCR of the TCR CDR3 was HTBI. TCRdb re-called the multiplex PCR reads with MiXCR, one entry per CDR3 protein. The table has some 570,000 distinct CDR3 sequences, 15% to 20% seen once. Sequenced input: blood. The sequence was obtained from a young woman with Graves' ophthalmopathy.

CDR3 DNA: TGTGCCAGCAGCTTAGGGGGGGGTCCAGAGCACGAGCAGTACTTC. The encoded protein is CASSLGGGPEHEQYF. This chain connects TRBV7-9 to TRBJ2-7; 7 bases are shared with TRBD2. Germline V gives CDR1 SEHNR, CDR2 FQNEAQ (reference sequence). This CDR3 has 15 residues. V dropped 1 base and J dropped 5; count of bases not matched to a gene: 8.